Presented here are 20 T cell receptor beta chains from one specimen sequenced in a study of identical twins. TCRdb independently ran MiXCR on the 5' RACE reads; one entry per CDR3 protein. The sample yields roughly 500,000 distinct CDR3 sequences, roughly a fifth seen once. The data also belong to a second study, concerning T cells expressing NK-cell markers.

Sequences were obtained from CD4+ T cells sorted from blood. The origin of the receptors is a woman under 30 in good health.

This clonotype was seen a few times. The CDR3 DNA is TGTGCCACGGACCGGGGGCGAGGAAACACCATATATTTT. This sequence encodes CATDRGRGNTIYF. This chain connects TRBV12-3 or TRBV12-4 to TRBJ1-3; D is possibly TRBD1 (6 bases). Trimming pared 10 bases from V and 4 bases from J, leaving 14 bases between. The CDR3 is made up of 13 amino acids.

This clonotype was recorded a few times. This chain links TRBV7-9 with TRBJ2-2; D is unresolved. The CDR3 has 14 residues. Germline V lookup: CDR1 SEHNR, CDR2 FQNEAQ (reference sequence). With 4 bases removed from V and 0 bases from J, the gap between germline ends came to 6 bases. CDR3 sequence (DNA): TGTGCCAGCAGCTCCGATACGAACACCGGGGAGCTGTTTTTT. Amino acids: CASSSDTNTGELFF.

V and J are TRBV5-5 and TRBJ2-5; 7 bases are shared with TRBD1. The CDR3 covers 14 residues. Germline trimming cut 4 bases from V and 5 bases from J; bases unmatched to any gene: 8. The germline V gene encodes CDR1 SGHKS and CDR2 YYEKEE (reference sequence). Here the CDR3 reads CASSDRTGVETQYF. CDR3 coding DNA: TGTGCCAGCAGCGATAGAACAGGGGTCGAGACCCAGTACTTC.

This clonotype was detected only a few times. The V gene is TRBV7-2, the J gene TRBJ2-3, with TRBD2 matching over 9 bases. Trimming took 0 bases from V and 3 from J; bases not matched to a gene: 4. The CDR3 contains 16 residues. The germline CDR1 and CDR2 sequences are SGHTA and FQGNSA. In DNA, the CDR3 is TGTGCCAGCAGCTTAGCAGGGACTAGCAGTACAGATACGCAGTATTTT. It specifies CASSLAGTSSTDTQYF. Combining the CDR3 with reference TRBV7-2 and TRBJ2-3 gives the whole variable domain GAGVSQSPSNKVTEKGKDVELRCDPISGHTALYWYRQSLGQGLEFLIYFQGNSAPDKSGLPSDRFSAERTGGSVSTLTIQRTQQEDSAVYLCASSLAGTSSTDTQYFGPGTRLTVL.

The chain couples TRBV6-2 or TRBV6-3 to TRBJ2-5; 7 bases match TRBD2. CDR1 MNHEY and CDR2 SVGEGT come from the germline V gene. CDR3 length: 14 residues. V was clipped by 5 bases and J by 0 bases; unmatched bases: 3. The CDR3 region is CASSPGLDQETQYF. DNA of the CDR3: TGTGCCAGCAGTCCCGGACTAGACCAAGAGACCCAGTACTTC.

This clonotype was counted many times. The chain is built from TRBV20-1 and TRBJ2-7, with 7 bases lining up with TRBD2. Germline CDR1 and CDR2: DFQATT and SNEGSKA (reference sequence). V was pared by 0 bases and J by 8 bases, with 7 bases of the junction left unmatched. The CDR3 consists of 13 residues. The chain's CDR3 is CSARDQWEGKQYF. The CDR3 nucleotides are TGCAGTGCTAGAGATCAATGGGAGGGGAAGCAGTACTTC.

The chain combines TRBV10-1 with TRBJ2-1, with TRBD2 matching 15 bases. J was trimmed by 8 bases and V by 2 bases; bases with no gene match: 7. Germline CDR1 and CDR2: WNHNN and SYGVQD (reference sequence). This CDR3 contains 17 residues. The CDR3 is CASSEPGTSGGIHEQFF. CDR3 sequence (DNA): TGCGCCAGCAGTGAGCCCGGGACTAGCGGGGGGATCCATGAGCAGTTCTTC.

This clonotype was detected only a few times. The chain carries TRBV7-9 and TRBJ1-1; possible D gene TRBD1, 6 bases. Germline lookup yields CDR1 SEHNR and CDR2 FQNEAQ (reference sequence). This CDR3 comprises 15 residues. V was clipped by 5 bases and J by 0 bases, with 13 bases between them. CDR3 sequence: CASSPIGGMNTEAFF. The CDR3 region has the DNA TGTGCCAGCAGCCCTATAGGGGGGATGAACACTGAAGCTTTCTTT. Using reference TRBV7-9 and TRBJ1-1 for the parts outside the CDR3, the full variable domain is DTGVSQNPRHKITKRGQNVTFRCDPISEHNRLYWYRQTLGQGPEFLTYFQNEAQLEKSRLLSDRFSAERPKGSFSTLEIQRTEQGDSAMYLCASSPIGGMNTEAFFGQGTRLTVV.

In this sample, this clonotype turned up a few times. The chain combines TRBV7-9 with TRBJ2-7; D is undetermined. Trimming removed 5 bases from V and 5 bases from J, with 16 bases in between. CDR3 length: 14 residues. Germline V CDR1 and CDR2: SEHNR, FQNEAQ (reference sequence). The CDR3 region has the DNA TGTGCCAGCAGCCTTAGGACGGAGCTCCACGAGCAGTACTTC. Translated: CASSLRTELHEQYF.

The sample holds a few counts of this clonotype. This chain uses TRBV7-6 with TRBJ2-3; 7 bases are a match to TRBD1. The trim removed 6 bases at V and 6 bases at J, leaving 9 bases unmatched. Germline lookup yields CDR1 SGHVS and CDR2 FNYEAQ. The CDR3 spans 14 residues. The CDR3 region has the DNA TGTGCCAGCAGTTTACGGCTAGGGGGCGATACGCAGTATTTT. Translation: CASSLRLGGDTQYF.

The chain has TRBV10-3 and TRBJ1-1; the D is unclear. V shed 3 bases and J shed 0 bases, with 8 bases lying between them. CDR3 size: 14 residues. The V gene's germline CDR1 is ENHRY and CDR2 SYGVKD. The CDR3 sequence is CAISDQPMNTEAFF. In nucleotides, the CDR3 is TGTGCCATCAGTGATCAACCCATGAACACTGAAGCTTTCTTT.

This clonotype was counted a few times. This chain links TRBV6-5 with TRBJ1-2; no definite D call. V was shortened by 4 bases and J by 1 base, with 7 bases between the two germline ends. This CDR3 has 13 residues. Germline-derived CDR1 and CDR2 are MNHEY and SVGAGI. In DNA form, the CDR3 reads TGTGCCAGCAGTTCCGGCCGTAACTATGGCTACACCTTC. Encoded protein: CASSSGRNYGYTF.

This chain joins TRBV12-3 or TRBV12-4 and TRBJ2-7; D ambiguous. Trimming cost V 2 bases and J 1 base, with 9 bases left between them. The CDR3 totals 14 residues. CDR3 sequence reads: CASSLFGRSYEQYF. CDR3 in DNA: TGTGCCAGCAGTTTATTTGGCAGGTCCTACGAGCAGTACTTC.

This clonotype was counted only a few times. CDR3 amino acids: CSARESAGNEQFF. The CDR3 nucleotides are TGCAGTGCTAGAGAATCGGCAGGCAATGAGCAGTTCTTC. The V gene is TRBV20-1, the J gene TRBJ2-1; no reliable D call. The CDR3 is 13 amino acids. V lost 0 bases and J lost 6, with 9 bases in between. Germline CDR1 DFQATT, CDR2 SNEGSKA (reference sequence).

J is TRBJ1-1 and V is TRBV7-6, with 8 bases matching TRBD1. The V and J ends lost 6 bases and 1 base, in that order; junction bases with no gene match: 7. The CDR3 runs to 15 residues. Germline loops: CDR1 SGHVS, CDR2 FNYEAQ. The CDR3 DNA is TGTGCCAGCAGGGGACGGACAGGGCAGAACACTGAAGCTTTCTTT. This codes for CASRGRTGQNTEAFF.

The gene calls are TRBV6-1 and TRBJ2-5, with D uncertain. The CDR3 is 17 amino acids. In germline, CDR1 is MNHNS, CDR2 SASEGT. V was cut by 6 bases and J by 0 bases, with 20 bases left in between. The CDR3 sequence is CASRPPTWGLYQETQYF. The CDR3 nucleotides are TGTGCCAGCAGGCCCCCGACATGGGGTCTGTACCAAGAGACCCAGTACTTC.

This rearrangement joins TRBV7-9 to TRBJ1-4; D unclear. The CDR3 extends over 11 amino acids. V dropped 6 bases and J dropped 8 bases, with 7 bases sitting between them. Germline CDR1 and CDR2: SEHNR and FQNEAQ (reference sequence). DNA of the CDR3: TGTGCCAGCAGTACGGGGGAAAAACTGTTTTTT. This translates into CASSTGEKLFF. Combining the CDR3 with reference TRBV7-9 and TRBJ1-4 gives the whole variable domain DTGVSQNPRHKITKRGQNVTFRCDPISEHNRLYWYRQTLGQGPEFLTYFQNEAQLEKSRLLSDRFSAERPKGSFSTLEIQRTEQGDSAMYLCASSTGEKLFFGSGTQLSVL.

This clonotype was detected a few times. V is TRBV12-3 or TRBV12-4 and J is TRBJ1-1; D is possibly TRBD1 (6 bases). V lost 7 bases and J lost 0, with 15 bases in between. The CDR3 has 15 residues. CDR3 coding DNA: TGTGCCAGCACCCCGGGGGGGCAGCTGAACACTGAAGCTTTCTTT. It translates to CASTPGGQLNTEAFF.

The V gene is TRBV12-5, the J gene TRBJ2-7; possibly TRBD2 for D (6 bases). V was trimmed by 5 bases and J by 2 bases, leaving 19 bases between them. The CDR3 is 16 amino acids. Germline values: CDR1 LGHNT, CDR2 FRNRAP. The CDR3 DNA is TGTGCTAGTGGTGCCCCCGGGAGTAAAATCCCCTACGAGCAGTACTTC. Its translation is CASGAPGSKIPYEQYF.

The DNA of the CDR3 is TGTGCCATCAGTGAGTCGATTGGGGTTTACAATGAGCAGTTCTTC. Translated: CAISESIGVYNEQFF. This sequence joins TRBV10-3 and TRBJ2-1; D unresolved. The germline gives CDR1 ENHRY, CDR2 SYGVKD. The CDR3 contains 15 residues. Trimming removed 0 bases at V and 4 bases at J, with 10 bases between.